This T cell receptor (beta chain) was captured in a study of CXCR3-negative and CXCR3-positive naive CD8 T cells. Whole-study results and caveats: The study found that naive CXCR3-negative and CXCR3-positive cells shared TRBV-TRBJ usage, while memory cells differed.

Looked up from germline, CDR1 is PRHDT and CDR2 is FYEKMQ (reference sequence). The CDR3 runs to 17 residues. In preparing the TRB cDNA libraries, 5' RACE with UMI labels was used. TCRdb re-called the 5' RACE reads, yielding one record per CDR3 amino acid sequence without DNA. This sample's table has 50,000 to 75,000 distinct CDR3 sequences. Concerning this clonotype: Its antigen is unknown.

The chain recombines TRBV13 with TRBJ2-3; TCRdb's D call, TRBD2, is unchecked because there is no DNA. This receptor was identified in a human donor in good health. Some clones in this sample may be carry-over from other donors' samples. Sequenced material: naive CXCR3- CD8+ T cells from blood. Specified subset: CD45RO-CCR7+CD27+CD95- naive CD8+ T cells lacking CXCR3 (TNR3-). The CDR3 loop is CASSPSSQDYDTDTQYF.